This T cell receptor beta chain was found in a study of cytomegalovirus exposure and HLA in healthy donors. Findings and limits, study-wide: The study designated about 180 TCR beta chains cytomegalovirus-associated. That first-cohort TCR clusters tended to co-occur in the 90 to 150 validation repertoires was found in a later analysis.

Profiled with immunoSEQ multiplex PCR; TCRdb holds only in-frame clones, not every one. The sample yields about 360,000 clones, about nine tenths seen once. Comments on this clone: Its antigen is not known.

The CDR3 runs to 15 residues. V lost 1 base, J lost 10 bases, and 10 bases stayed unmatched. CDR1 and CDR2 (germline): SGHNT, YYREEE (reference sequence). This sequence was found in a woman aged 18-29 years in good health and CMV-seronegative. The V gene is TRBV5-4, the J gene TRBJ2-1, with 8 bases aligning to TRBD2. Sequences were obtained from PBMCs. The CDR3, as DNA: TGTGCCAGCAGCTTGTCTGGAGCGGGAGTGGGAGAGCAGTTCTTC. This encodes CASSLSGAGVGEQFF.